Listed below are T cell receptor beta chains from one sample, sequenced in a study of blood T cell repertoires in COVID-19. Generated by immunoSEQ multiplex PCR, the TCRdb table keeps only in-frame clones and is missing some. Among 410,000 or so clones, about 89% were seen once, and the ten largest hold around 1.5%. Sequenced material: peripheral blood. These TCRs come from a woman in her thirties or forties with COVID-19, enrolled during active disease. CDR3s include the opening cysteine and the closing phenylalanine or tryptophan. D genes are given only for firm matches. The size of a clone is reported for some rows only, either as once, few or many, or as a class for expanded clones.

TRBJ2-5 | TRBV7-3 | NA | NA | CASSLLGLGETQYF | TGTGCCAGCAGCTTATTGGGGCTCGGAGAGACCCAGTACTTC
TRBJ2-7 | TRBV5-1 | NA | NA | CASSLEGRGPYEQYF | TGCGCCAGCAGCTTGGAGGGCAGGGGCCCCTACGAGCAGTACTTC
TRBJ1-2 | TRBV5-4 | NA | TRBD1 | CASGTGPYGYTF | TGTGCCAGCGGGACAGGTCCCTATGGCTACACCTTC
TRBJ1-2 | TRBV9 | NA | TRBD1 | CASSLSGTGGNYGYTF | TGTGCCAGCAGCTTGTCCGGGACAGGGGGTAACTATGGCTACACCTTC
TRBJ2-1 | TRBV4-1 | many | TRBD2 | CASSQDLWRGGRNEQFF | TGCGCCAGCAGCCAAGATCTTTGGCGGGGGGGCCGCAATGAGCAGTTCTTC
TRBJ2-1 | TRBV9 | NA | TRBD1 | CASSPGQGMNEQFF | TGTGCCAGCAGCCCAGGACAGGGGATGAATGAGCAGTTCTTC
TRBJ2-6 | TRBV4-1 | NA | NA | CASSHPSEAGANVLTF | TGCGCCAGCAGCCACCCGTCGGAGGCTGGGGCCAACGTCCTGACTTTC
TRBJ2-7 | TRBV11-1 | NA | NA | CASSLEAGLISYEQYF | TGTGCCAGCAGCTTAGAGGCAGGGCTCATCTCCTACGAGCAGTACTTC
TRBJ1-6 | TRBV9 | few | TRBD1 | CASGTGPRNSPLHF | TGTGCCAGCGGGACAGGGCCAAGGAATTCACCCCTCCACTTT
TRBJ1-5 | TRBV27 | once | NA | CASSLGAGDQPQHF | TGTGCCAGCAGTTTAGGGGCAGGGGATCAGCCCCAGCATTTT
TRBJ2-5 | TRBV27 | NA | NA | CASSTYLGWSETQYF | TGTGCCAGCAGTACTTATCTTGGGTGGAGCGAGACCCAGTACTTC
TRBJ2-2 | TRBV9 | NA | TRBD1 | CASSATGAGELFF | TGTGCCAGCAGCGCCACAGGGGCCGGGGAGCTGTTTTTT
TRBJ2-7 | TRBV3-1/TRBV3-2 | NA | NA | CASSYRLGAVGEQYF | TGTGCCAGCAGCTACCGTCTGGGGGCGGTCGGAGAGCAGTACTTC
TRBJ2-7 | TRBV20-1 | NA | TRBD2 | CSASPLAGGSYEQYF | TGCAGTGCTAGTCCCCTAGCGGGGGGCTCCTACGAGCAGTACTTC
TRBJ1-6 | TRBV11-2 | NA | TRBD1 | CASSLGAGGNSPLHF | TGTGCCAGCAGCTTAGGAGCAGGGGGGAATTCACCCCTCCACTTT
TRBJ2-7 | TRBV11-2 | NA | TRBD1 | CASSWGQTSYEQYF | TGTGCCAGCAGCTGGGGACAGACATCCTACGAGCAGTACTTC
TRBJ1-6 | TRBV6-6 | once | TRBD1 | CASSYEGIKGARPLHF | TGTGCCAGCAGTTACGAGGGGATAAAGGGGGCCCGTCCCCTCCACTTT
TRBJ1-6 | TRBV5-1 | once | NA | CASSLQGLGSPLHF | TGCGCCAGCAGCTTGCAGGGGTTAGGATCACCCCTCCACTTT
TRBJ2-3 | TRBV5-1 | NA | NA | CASREAGGTDTQYF | TGCGCCAGCAGGGAAGCAGGGGGCACAGATACGCAGTATTTT
TRBJ2-2 | TRBV6-2/TRBV6-3 | NA | NA | CASSYTPGESGAGELFF | TGTGCCAGCAGTTATACCCCCGGGGAGTCGGGCGCCGGGGAGCTGTTTTTT
TRBJ1-1 | TRBV7-8 | NA | NA | CASSSGQIEAFF | TGTGCCAGCAGCTCCGGACAGATTGAAGCTTTCTTT
TRBJ2-1 | TRBV9 | NA | TRBD2 | CASSVAPKTSGYYNEQFF | TGTGCCAGCAGCGTAGCCCCCAAGACTAGCGGGTATTACAATGAGCAGTTCTTC
TRBJ1-6 | TRBV18 | NA | TRBD1 | CASSPAGGYNSPLHF | TGTGCCAGCTCACCAGCAGGGGGGTATAATTCACCCCTCCACTTT
TRBJ2-2 | TRBV9 | once | NA | CASSPDPSGNTGELFF | TGTGCCAGCAGCCCAGATCCCAGCGGTAACACCGGGGAGCTGTTTTTT
TRBJ1-2 | TRBV15 | NA | TRBD1 | CATSIRQGAKAYGYTF | TGTGCCACCAGCATTCGACAGGGGGCAAAGGCCTATGGCTACACCTTC